This TCR beta chain was identified in a study of T-cell memory formation after mild COVID-19. Study background: Each donor largely had its own TCR clusters.

This clonotype was counted only a few times. Its antigen is currently unknown. A single record per CDR3 protein comes from TCRdb applying MiXCR to the 5' RACE reads. Of about 140,000 distinct CDR3 sequences detected, roughly 13% appear once; the ten largest clones hold around 28%. General observations from the study: Day 15 to 85 contracting clones showed balanced CD4/CD8; day 15 to 37 expanders favored CD4+. Unconfirmed was the SARS-CoV-2 specificity of second-wave clones that peaked on day 37. Memory sampled before infection contained some responding clones, suggesting cross-reactive memory joined.

The TCR comes from an adult woman who had mild COVID-19 (a few samples of this study predate the infection). Cell type and time point are not known. The sequenced sample consisted of PBMCs or a T cell subset sorted from them (not recorded which).

The CDR3 nucleotides read TGTGCCAGCAGTTTGACTAGCGGGCCGAGCACAGATACGCAGTATTTT. It codes for CASSLTSGPSTDTQYF. The chain combines TRBV12-3 or TRBV12-4 with TRBJ2-3; 10 bases are shared with TRBD2. V lost 3 bases and J lost 0; bases outside the gene matches: 3. This CDR3 is built from 16 residues.